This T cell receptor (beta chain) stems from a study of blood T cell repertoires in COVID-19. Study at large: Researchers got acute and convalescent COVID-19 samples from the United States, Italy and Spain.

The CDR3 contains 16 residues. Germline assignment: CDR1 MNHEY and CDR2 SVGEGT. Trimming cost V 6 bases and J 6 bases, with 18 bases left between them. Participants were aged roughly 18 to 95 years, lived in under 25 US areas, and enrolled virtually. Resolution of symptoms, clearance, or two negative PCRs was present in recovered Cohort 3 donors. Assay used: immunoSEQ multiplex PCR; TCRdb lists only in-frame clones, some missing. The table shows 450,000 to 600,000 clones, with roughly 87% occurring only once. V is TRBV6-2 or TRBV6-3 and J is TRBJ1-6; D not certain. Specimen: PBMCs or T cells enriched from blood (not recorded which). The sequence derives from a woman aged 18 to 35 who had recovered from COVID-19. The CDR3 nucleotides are TGTGCCAGCAGCCCTATGGACCGCGAGGGTAATTCACCCCTCCACTTT. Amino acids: CASSPMDREGNSPLHF.